This T cell receptor beta chain is from a study of blood T cell repertoires in COVID-19. Study summary: Nucleic acid was either cDNA or gDNA, and it came from T cells, B-cell-depleted T cells, or PBMCs.

Profiled with immunoSEQ multiplex PCR; TCRdb holds only in-frame clones, not every one. The table shows around 300,000 clones, with 75% to 90% occurring only once. Germline-derived CDR1 and CDR2 are SGDLS and YYNGEE. The CDR3 contains 14 residues. The V gene lost 2 bases and the J gene lost 3 bases, with 9 bases spanning the gap. The sequence derives from a woman between 65 and 79 years old with COVID-19, enrolled during active disease. The V and J genes are TRBV9 and TRBJ1-5; the D gene is possibly TRBD1 (6 bases). The sample was peripheral blood. The CDR3 protein is CASSVGHFNQPQHF. DNA for the CDR3: TGTGCCAGCAGCGTGGGACACTTCAATCAGCCCCAGCATTTT. Full variable domain (remainder filled in from reference TRBV9 and TRBJ1-5): DSGVTQTPKHLITATGQRVTLRCSPRSGDLSVYWYQQSLDQGLQFLIQYYNGEERAKGNILERFSAQQFPDLHSELNLSSLELGDSALYFCASSVGHFNQPQHFGDGTRLSIL.